The present T cell receptor beta chain was sequenced within a study of OX40 agonist ivuxolimab in advanced cancers. For the study at large: There were three patients with partial responses, one having hepatocellular carcinoma and two cutaneous melanoma.

Study results and limitations: At doses 0.1 to 3.0 mg/kg, CD4+ and CD8+ clones expanded. CD4+ T cells averaged fewer expanded clones than CD8+ T cells.

Here immunoSEQ multiplex PCR was the method, and the copy in TCRdb shows in-frame clones only, minus some. The data hold roughly 45,000 clones, with 88% observed a single time. CDR1 and CDR2 (germline): SQVTM, ANQGSEA. With 5 bases removed from V and 1 base from J, the gap between germline ends came to 8 bases. CDR3 length: 12 amino acids. About this clone itself: Its target is not known.

V usage is TRBV29-1 and J usage is TRBJ1-1; D might be TRBD1 (6 bases). Sequenced material: CD4+ or CD8+ T cells sorted from blood, taken in a trial of the OX40 agonist ivuxolimab. The receptor comes from an adult with an advanced solid tumor such as melanoma, head and neck, liver or kidney cancer. The CDR3, as DNA: TGCAGCGTTAGGGGGTGGAACACTGAAGCTTTCTTT. Its protein is CSVRGWNTEAFF.